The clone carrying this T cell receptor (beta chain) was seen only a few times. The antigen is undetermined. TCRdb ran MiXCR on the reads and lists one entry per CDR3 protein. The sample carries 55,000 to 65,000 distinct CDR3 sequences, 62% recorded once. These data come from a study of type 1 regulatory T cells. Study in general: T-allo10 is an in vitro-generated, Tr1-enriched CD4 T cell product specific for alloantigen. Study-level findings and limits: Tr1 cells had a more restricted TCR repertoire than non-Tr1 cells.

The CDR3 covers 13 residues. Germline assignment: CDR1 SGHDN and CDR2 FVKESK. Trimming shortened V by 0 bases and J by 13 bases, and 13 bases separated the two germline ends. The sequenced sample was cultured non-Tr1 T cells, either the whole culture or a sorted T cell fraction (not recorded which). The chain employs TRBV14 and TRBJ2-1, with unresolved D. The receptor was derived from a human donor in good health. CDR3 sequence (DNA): TGTGCCAGCAGCCAAGATTTTCGGCTTACCCAGTTCTTC. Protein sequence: CASSQDFRLTQFF.